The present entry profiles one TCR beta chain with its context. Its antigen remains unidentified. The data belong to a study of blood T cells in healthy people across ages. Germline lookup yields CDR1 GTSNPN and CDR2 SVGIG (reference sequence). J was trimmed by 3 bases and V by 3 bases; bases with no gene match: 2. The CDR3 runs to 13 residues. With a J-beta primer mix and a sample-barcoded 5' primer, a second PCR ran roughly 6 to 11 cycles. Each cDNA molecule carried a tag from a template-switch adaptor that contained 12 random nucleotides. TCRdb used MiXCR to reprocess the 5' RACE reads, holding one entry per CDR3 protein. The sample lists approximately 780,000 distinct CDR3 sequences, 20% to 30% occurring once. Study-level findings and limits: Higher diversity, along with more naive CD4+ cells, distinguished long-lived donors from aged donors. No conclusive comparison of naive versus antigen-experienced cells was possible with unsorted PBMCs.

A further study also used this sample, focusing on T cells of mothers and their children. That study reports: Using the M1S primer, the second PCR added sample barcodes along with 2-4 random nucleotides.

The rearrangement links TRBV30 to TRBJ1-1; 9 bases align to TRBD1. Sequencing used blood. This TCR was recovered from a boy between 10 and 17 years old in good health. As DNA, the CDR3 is TGTGCCTGGAGCGACAGGGGGTACACTGAAGCTTTCTTT. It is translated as CAWSDRGYTEAFF. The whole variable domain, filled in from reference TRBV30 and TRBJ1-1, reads SQTIHQWPATLVQPVGSPLSLECTVEGTSNPNLYWYRQAAGRGLQLLFYSVGIGQISSEVPQNLSASRPQDRQFILSSKKLLLSDSGFYLCAWSDRGYTEAFFGQGTRLTVV.